One T cell receptor (beta chain) is described in this entry. The data stem from a study of cytomegalovirus exposure and HLA in healthy donors. CDR3 length: 15 amino acids. V shed 4 bases, J shed 8 bases, and the junction held 8 bases outside the gene matches. The germline V gene has CDR1 SGDLS and CDR2 YYNGEE. PCR amplification relied on 60 Vbeta primers (plus 13 Jbeta primers). TCRdb keeps only in-frame clones here, not all; method: immunoSEQ multiplex PCR. Here the sample spans over 95,000 clones, around 73% being singletons. Every donor was a healthy person donating bone marrow. This chain connects TRBV9 to TRBJ2-1, with 11 bases that match TRBD2. The sequence was collected from a woman aged 25-40 years in good health and CMV-seropositive. The sequenced sample consisted of PBMCs. The CDR3 sequence: CASSQQTSGADEQFF. For the CDR3, the DNA is TGTGCCAGCAGCCAACAGACTAGCGGGGCCGATGAGCAGTTCTTC.